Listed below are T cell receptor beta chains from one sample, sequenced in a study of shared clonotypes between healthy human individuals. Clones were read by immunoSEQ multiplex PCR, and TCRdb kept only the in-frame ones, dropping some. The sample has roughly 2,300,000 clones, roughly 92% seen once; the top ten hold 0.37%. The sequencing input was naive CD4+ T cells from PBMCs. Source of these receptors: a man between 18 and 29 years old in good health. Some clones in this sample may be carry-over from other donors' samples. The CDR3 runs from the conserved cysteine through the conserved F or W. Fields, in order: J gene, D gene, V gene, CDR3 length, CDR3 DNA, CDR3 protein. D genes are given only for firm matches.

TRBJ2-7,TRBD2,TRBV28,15,TGTGCCAGCAGTTTATCCAGCGGGAGCTCCTACGAGCAGTACTTC,CASSLSSGSSYEQYF
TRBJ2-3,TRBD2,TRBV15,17,TGTGCCACCAGCAGAATGGGACTAGCGGGTACGGTAGATACGCAGTATTTT,CATSRMGLAGTVDTQYF
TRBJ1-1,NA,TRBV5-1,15,TGCGCCAGCAGCTTGGATTGGCCAGGGCAAACTGAAGCTTTCTTT,CASSLDWPGQTEAFF
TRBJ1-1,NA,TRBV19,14,TGTGCCAGTAACGAGGGAGCCCACAACACTGAAGCTTTCTTT,CASNEGAHNTEAFF
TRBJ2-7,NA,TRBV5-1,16,TGCGCCAGCAGCTTGGCCGAGGGCGGACCCTCCTACGAGCAGTACTTC,CASSLAEGGPSYEQYF
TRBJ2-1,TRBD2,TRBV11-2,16,TGTGCCAGCAGCGGGAGTAGCGGGAGCTTTCTCAATGAGCAGTTCTTC,CASSGSSGSFLNEQFF
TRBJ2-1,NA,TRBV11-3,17,TGTGCCAGCAGCTTAGGTCGCGGGACTCAGGGGGGCAATGAGCAGTTCTTC,CASSLGRGTQGGNEQFF
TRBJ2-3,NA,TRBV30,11,TGTGCCTGGATTCTGGCGTCGACGCAGTATTTT,CAWILASTQYF
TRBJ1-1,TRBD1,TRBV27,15,TGTGCCAGCAGACCGGGACAGAAAACATTTTACGAAGCTTTCTTT,CASRPGQKTFYEAFF
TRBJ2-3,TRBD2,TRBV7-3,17,TGTGCCAGCAGCTTAACCCCAGCGGGAGGGGGCACAGATACGCAGTATTTT,CASSLTPAGGGTDTQYF
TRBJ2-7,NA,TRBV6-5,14,TGTGCCAGCAGTTACGGAGGGTCGGCCTACGAGCAGTACTTC,CASSYGGSAYEQYF
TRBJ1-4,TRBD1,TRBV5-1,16,TGCGCCAGCAGCTGGGGGACAGGCACAACTAATGAAAAACTGTTTTTT,CASSWGTGTTNEKLFF
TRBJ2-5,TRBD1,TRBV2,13,TGTGCCAGCAGCGGACAGGGTGGGGAGACCCAGTACTTC,CASSGQGGETQYF